This T cell receptor (beta chain) is drawn from a study of cytomegalovirus exposure and HLA in healthy donors. The study, taken as a whole, reports: It was likely that a cluster of highly shared sequence variants was a sequencing artifact. As immune exposure information, only CMV serostatus was available.

Germline loops: CDR1 MDHEN, CDR2 SYDVKM. With V trimmed by 10 bases and J by 6 bases, 4 bases remained unmatched. This CDR3 region has 11 residues. This clone was detected once. The target antigen is unknown. Both 60 Vbeta primers and 13 Jbeta primers went into the PCR. Sequencing was performed with immunoSEQ multiplex PCR; in TCRdb, only in-frame clones are kept and a portion is missing. The data show roughly 170,000 clones, around 68% seen once. Whereas donors were nominally healthy upon sampling, unrecorded immune exposures were probable. The receptor was derived from a girl aged 5-17 years in good health and CMV-seronegative. The sequencing input was PBMCs. This chain links TRBV28 with TRBJ2-3; 7 bases align to TRBD2. This chain's CDR3 is CATRREDTQYF. The CDR3, as DNA: TGTGCCACCCGGCGGGAGGATACGCAGTATTTT.